This T cell receptor (beta chain) emerged from a study of T cell responses to AZD1222 COVID-19 vaccine. Study-wide context: Pooling was applied to second doses at about 4 or about 12 weeks.

Here immunoSEQ multiplex PCR was the method, and the copy in TCRdb shows in-frame clones only, minus some. The table shows roughly 65,000 clones, with about 88% occurring only once. V lost 0 bases to trimming and J lost 2 bases, with 11 bases between them. Germline loops: CDR1 SGHTA, CDR2 FQGNSA. The CDR3 runs to 16 residues. Points from the study as a whole: Regions 160-218 and 743-854 dominated among vaccine-associated CD4 TCRs spanning spike. Donors were largely white British and mainly female; clonal diversity was possibly underestimated. Increased Spike-specific TCR breadth and depth were observed after two AZD1222 doses.

Notes on this clone: Its antigen is undetermined.

This TCR derives from an adult in good health. The chain combines TRBV7-2 with TRBJ1-5; weak D call: TRBD1 (6 bases). The sequencing used peripheral blood, collected on day 0 of AZD1222 vaccination. The CDR3, as DNA: TGTGCCAGCAGCTTAGCGCGGGGGGCAGGCAATCAGCCCCAGCATTTT. This gives the protein CASSLARGAGNQPQHF.